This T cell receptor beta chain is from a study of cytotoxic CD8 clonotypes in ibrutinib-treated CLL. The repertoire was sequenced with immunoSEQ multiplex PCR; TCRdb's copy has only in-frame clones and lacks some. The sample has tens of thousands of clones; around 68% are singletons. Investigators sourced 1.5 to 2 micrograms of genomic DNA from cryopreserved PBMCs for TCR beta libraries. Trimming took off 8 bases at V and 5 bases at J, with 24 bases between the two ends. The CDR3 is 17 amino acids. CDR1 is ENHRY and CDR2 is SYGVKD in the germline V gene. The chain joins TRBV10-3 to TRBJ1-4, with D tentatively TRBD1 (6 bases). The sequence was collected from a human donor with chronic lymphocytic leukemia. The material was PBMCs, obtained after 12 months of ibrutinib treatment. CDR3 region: CAISDHYLGHQNEKLFF. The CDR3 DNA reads TGTGCCATCTCCGACCATTACCTGGGACACCAAAATGAAAAACTGTTTTTT.